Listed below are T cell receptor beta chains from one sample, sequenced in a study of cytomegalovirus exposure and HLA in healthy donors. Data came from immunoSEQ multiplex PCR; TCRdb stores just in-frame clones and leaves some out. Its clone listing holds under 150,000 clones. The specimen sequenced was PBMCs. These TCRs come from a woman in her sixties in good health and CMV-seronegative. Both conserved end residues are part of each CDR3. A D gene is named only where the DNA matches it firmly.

cdr3_nt: TGTGCCAGCAGCTTAGAGTTTGGAGGAGCTGGGGCCAACGTCCTGACTTTC
cdr3_aa: CASSLEFGGAGANVLTF
v_call: TRBV7-9
j_call: TRBJ2-6
d_call: -

cdr3_nt: TGTGCCACCAGCCAAAGCGGGAGTGGGCACAATGAGCAGTTCTTC
cdr3_aa: CATSQSGSGHNEQFF
v_call: TRBV15
j_call: TRBJ2-1
d_call: TRBD2

cdr3_nt: TGTGCCACCACTGGAGGGGACAGACAATTCACCGGGGAGCTGTTTTTT
cdr3_aa: CATTGGDRQFTGELFF
v_call: TRBV6-6
j_call: TRBJ2-2
d_call: -

cdr3_nt: TGTGCCAGTAGTATCGAGGTAACTCAGCCCCAGCATTTT
cdr3_aa: CASSIEVTQPQHF
v_call: TRBV19
j_call: TRBJ1-5
d_call: -

cdr3_nt: TGCGCCAGCAGTGACGAGGGACAGGGCATCCCCCGTGGCAATCAGCCCCAGCATTTT
cdr3_aa: CASSDEGQGIPRGNQPQHF
v_call: TRBV10-2
j_call: TRBJ1-5
d_call: TRBD1

cdr3_nt: TGTGCCAGCAGCCAGGGAGCGGGGCGCCAATCAGATACGCAGTATTTT
cdr3_aa: CASSQGAGRQSDTQYF
v_call: TRBV4-2
j_call: TRBJ2-3
d_call: TRBD2

cdr3_nt: TGTGCCAGTAGTCCGGGGGTTTCCTACGAGCAGTACTTC
cdr3_aa: CASSPGVSYEQYF
v_call: TRBV19
j_call: TRBJ2-7
d_call: -

cdr3_nt: TGTGCCAGCAGCCAAGCCCGGGAAACAGTGACCATATATTTT
cdr3_aa: CASSQARETVTIYF
v_call: TRBV4-2
j_call: TRBJ1-3
d_call: -

cdr3_nt: TGCGCCAGCAGCTTGGCAAGACTAGCGGGGGAGCCGGAGGATACGCAGTATTTT
cdr3_aa: CASSLARLAGEPEDTQYF
v_call: TRBV5-1
j_call: TRBJ2-3
d_call: TRBD2

cdr3_nt: TGCGCCAGCAGCTCCCCAGTGAACACTGAAGCTTTCTTT
cdr3_aa: CASSSPVNTEAFF
v_call: TRBV5-1
j_call: TRBJ1-1
d_call: -

cdr3_nt: TGTGCCAGCAGCCCCGGGGGGGACAGTCCTGTTCTGTGTGGGGCCAACGTCCTGACTTTC
cdr3_aa: CASSPGGDSPVLCGANVLTF
v_call: TRBV21-1
j_call: TRBJ2-6
d_call: -

cdr3_nt: TGTGCCAGCAGTTACACGACTAGCGGGGGGCCCGGGGAGCTGTTTTTT
cdr3_aa: CASSYTTSGGPGELFF
v_call: TRBV6-5
j_call: TRBJ2-2
d_call: TRBD2

cdr3_nt: TGTGCCAGCAGCTTAGCGGGGCGAGATACGCAGTATTTT
cdr3_aa: CASSLAGRDTQYF
v_call: TRBV7-6
j_call: TRBJ2-3
d_call: -

cdr3_nt: TGTGCCAGCAGTGTGGAGGGGAACTATGGCTACACCTTC
cdr3_aa: CASSVEGNYGYTF
v_call: TRBV6-1
j_call: TRBJ1-2
d_call: -

cdr3_nt: TGTGCCAGCACCCGCGGGGGGTCCTACGAGCAGTACTTC
cdr3_aa: CASTRGGSYEQYF
v_call: TRBV6-5
j_call: TRBJ2-7
d_call: TRBD2

cdr3_nt: TGTGCCAGTAAAGAAGGTCACCGGACTAGCGGCTTCTACAATGAGCAGTTCTTC
cdr3_aa: CASKEGHRTSGFYNEQFF
v_call: TRBV19
j_call: TRBJ2-1
d_call: TRBD2

cdr3_nt: TGTGCCAGCAGGCCAGGACTAGCGGGAATGGAGACCCAGTACTTC
cdr3_aa: CASRPGLAGMETQYF
v_call: TRBV6-5
j_call: TRBJ2-5
d_call: TRBD2

cdr3_nt: TGTGCCAGCAGCCTCGGGGGGGCCACAGATACGCAGTATTTT
cdr3_aa: CASSLGGATDTQYF
v_call: TRBV11-3
j_call: TRBJ2-3
d_call: TRBD2

cdr3_nt: TGTGCCAGCAGTGATTCTTTCACAGATACGCAGTATTTT
cdr3_aa: CASSDSFTDTQYF
v_call: TRBV2
j_call: TRBJ2-3
d_call: -

cdr3_nt: TGTGCCAGCAGGAGAGAAACCGCCTACCCCTACGAGCAGTACTTC
cdr3_aa: CASRRETAYPYEQYF
v_call: TRBV6-5
j_call: TRBJ2-7
d_call: -